Below are 30 T cell receptor beta chains sequenced from a single sample in a study of T cell responses to AZD1222 COVID-19 vaccine. Produced via immunoSEQ multiplex PCR; TCRdb's table is partial and in-frame only. The sample lists roughly 120,000 clones; approximately 90% were seen once. This sample comprised peripheral blood, obtained on day 0 of AZD1222 vaccination. The origin of the receptors is an adult in good health.

This clone was counted once. The rearrangement links TRBV2 to TRBJ1-5, with D perhaps matching TRBD1 (5 bases). The CDR3 extends over 14 amino acids. Germline assignment: CDR1 SNHLY and CDR2 FYNNEI. The germline V and J ends were trimmed by 8 bases and 6 bases, with 17 bases remaining between them. CDR3 sequence (DNA): TGTGCCAGCCGCTCGGCAGGGTTTACTCAGCCCCAGCATTTT. Translated, it gives CASRSAGFTQPQHF.

The sample holds one count of this clone. This chain connects TRBV30 to TRBJ2-7, with 10 bases that match TRBD2. Germline loops: CDR1 GTSNPN, CDR2 SVGIG (reference sequence). The CDR3 length is 15 residues. The V segment lost 0 bases and the J segment 6 bases; nucleotides outside the gene matches: 8. In DNA form, the CDR3 reads TGTGCCTGGAGTGTAACGCGTCTAGCGGGAGTCGAGCAGTACTTC. As protein: CAWSVTRLAGVEQYF.

V usage is TRBV10-3 and J usage is TRBJ1-2; weak D call: TRBD1 (5 bases). This CDR3 spans 13 amino acids. The germline V and J ends were trimmed by 7 bases and 2 bases, with 11 bases remaining between them. Germline V gives CDR1 ENHRY, CDR2 SYGVKD. DNA of the CDR3: TGTGCCATCACCAGGGAGGGGAACTATGGCTACACCTTC. Its protein is CAITREGNYGYTF.

V and J are TRBV28 and TRBJ1-2; 7 bases align to TRBD1. The germline CDR1 and CDR2 sequences are MDHEN and SYDVKM. The CDR3 length is 14 residues. The trim removed 11 bases at V and 4 bases at J, leaving 13 bases unmatched. The CDR3 coding sequence is TGTGCCGCGAGAGCCGGGCCAGGGGGCTATGGCTACACCTTC. Encoded protein: CAARAGPGGYGYTF.

The J gene is TRBJ1-6, the V gene TRBV30, with D possibly matching TRBD1 (5 bases). The CDR3 runs to 13 residues. Germline CDR1 is GTSNPN and CDR2 is SVGIG (reference sequence). V lost 0 bases and J 9 bases, leaving 9 bases between the germline ends. CDR3: CAWSVSGGSPLHF. The CDR3 nucleotides read TGTGCCTGGAGTGTGAGTGGGGGTTCACCCCTCCACTTT.

CDR3 sequence: CASSPGGQGSSVGVYEQYF. CDR3 coding DNA: TGTGCCAGCAGCCCCGGGGGACAGGGATCGTCGGTTGGGGTTTACGAGCAGTACTTC. The rearrangement links TRBV7-9 to TRBJ2-7, with TRBD1 identical over 9 bases. V lost 5 bases and J lost 4; bases outside the gene matches: 21. The CDR3 runs to 19 residues. Germline lookup yields CDR1 SEHNR and CDR2 FQNEAQ (reference sequence).

In its sample, this clone was seen once. This rearrangement joins TRBV10-3 to TRBJ1-5; D is perhaps TRBD1 (5 bases). The CDR3 is made up of 14 amino acids. Germline assignment: CDR1 ENHRY and CDR2 SYGVKD. Trimming shortened V by 4 bases and J by 2 bases, and 9 bases separated the two germline ends. DNA of the CDR3: TGTGCCATCAGTGGTGGAGGGGGCAATCAGCCCCAGCATTTT. Translated: CAISGGGGNQPQHF.

This rearrangement joins TRBV29-1 to TRBJ2-5; D is perhaps TRBD2 (6 bases). With 3 bases removed from V and 5 bases from J, the gap between germline ends came to 16 bases. The CDR3 totals 14 residues. Germline-derived CDR1 and CDR2 are SQVTM and ANQGSEA. The CDR3 here is CSVDRGTPRETQYF. The DNA for the CDR3 is TGCAGCGTTGACCGCGGGACGCCGAGGGAGACCCAGTACTTC.

CDR3: CASSRDRGPEAFF. The DNA for the CDR3 is TGTGCCAGCAGCCGGGACAGGGGCCCTGAAGCTTTCTTT. The chain is built from TRBV12-3 or TRBV12-4 and TRBJ1-1; TRBD1 matches at 10 bases. The CDR3 consists of 13 residues. J gave up 6 bases and V 6 bases, and 4 bases lay outside the gene matches.

This rearrangement joins TRBV7-2 to TRBJ2-7; D may be TRBD1 (7 bases). Trimming pared 5 bases from V and 2 bases from J, leaving 13 bases between. The CDR3 runs 14 residues. The germline CDR1 and CDR2 sequences are SGHTA and FQGNSA. This chain's CDR3 is CASSPQGGPYEQYF. CDR3 DNA sequence: TGTGCCAGCAGCCCGCAGGGGGGACCCTACGAGCAGTACTTC.

This chain links TRBV6-5 with TRBJ1-1, with 8 bases aligning to TRBD1. CDR3 length: 14 amino acids. Germline lookup yields CDR1 MNHEY and CDR2 SVGAGI. The trim removed 6 bases at V and 1 base at J, leaving 4 bases unmatched. Here the CDR3 DNA reads TGTGCCAGCAGAAGGGACAGGACGAACACTGAAGCTTTCTTT. It is translated as CASRRDRTNTEAFF.

The chain recombines TRBV7-8 with TRBJ1-2, with TRBD1 identical over 7 bases. The germline CDR1 and CDR2 sequences are SGHVS and FQNEAQ. Trimming cost V 4 bases and J 4 bases; bases outside gene matches: 12. This CDR3 has 16 amino acids. CDR3 in DNA: TGTGCCAGCAGCTCCCGGACAGGCCCGGACCCCTATGGCTACACCTTC. Its protein product is CASSSRTGPDPYGYTF.

Comments on this clone: Germline is not matched at one junction end, which may reflect a read error. The J gene is TRBJ2-3, the V gene TRBV6-5, with a possible D match to TRBD1 (6 bases). Germline V gene lookup returns CDR1 MNHEY and CDR2 SVGAGI. This CDR3 is built from 13 residues. CDR3 bases: TGTGCCAGTAGTTATGGGGGCAAAGATACGCAGTATTTT. Its protein product is CASSYGGKDTQYF.

V gene TRBV6-4 combines with J gene TRBJ1-6; TRBD1 is a possible D gene (5 bases). The length of the CDR3 is 13 residues. Deletions cut 0 bases from V and 9 bases from J, with 6 bases between. Germline V gives CDR1 MRHNA, CDR2 SNTAGT. CDR3 bases: TGTGCCAGCAGTGACTCGGGGCTTTCACCCCTCCACTTT. This translates into CASSDSGLSPLHF.

V gene TRBV27 combines with J gene TRBJ2-1; 8 bases line up with TRBD1. CDR3 length equals 15 residues. With 4 bases clipped from V and 6 bases from J, the junction kept 8 bases outside the gene matches. Germline CDR1 MNHEY, CDR2 SMNVEV (reference sequence). The CDR3 nucleotides read TGTGCCAGCAGTTCCCCCCGACAGGGGATCAATGAGCAGTTCTTC. Translating it yields CASSSPRQGINEQFF.

The rearrangement joins TRBV5-4 to TRBJ2-1; 8 bases agree with TRBD2. The CDR3 loop spans 15 amino acids. Trimming removed 2 bases from V and 8 bases from J; junction bases left unmatched: 9. Germline CDR1 SGHNT, CDR2 YYREEE (reference sequence). This chain's CDR3 is CASSFGREGLDEQFF. DNA of the CDR3: TGTGCCAGCAGCTTCGGTCGGGAGGGCCTCGATGAGCAGTTCTTC. Based on the CDR3 plus reference TRBV5-4 and TRBJ2-1, the full variable domain is ETGVTQSPTHLIKTRGQQVTLRCSSQSGHNTVSWYQQALGQGPQFIFQYYREEENGRGNFPPRFSGLQFPNYSSELNVNALELDDSALYLCASSFGREGLDEQFFGPGTRLTVL.

The chain couples TRBV6-2 or TRBV6-3 to TRBJ1-5; weak D call: TRBD1 (5 bases). CDR3 length: 18 residues. Germline loops: CDR1 MNHEY, CDR2 SVGEGT. Between the trimmed V and J ends, which lost 5 bases and 1 base, there was a span of 21 bases. The CDR3 here is CASSPTPWGTGSNQPQHF. The CDR3 nucleotides are TGTGCCAGCAGTCCGACCCCGTGGGGCACGGGAAGCAATCAGCCCCAGCATTTT.

This chain joins TRBV7-9 and TRBJ2-3; D gene unclear. Germline-derived CDR1 and CDR2 are SEHNR and FQNEAQ (reference sequence). The CDR3 spans 14 residues. V was trimmed by 6 bases and J by 2 bases, leaving 12 bases between them. The CDR3 nucleotides read TGTGCCAGCAGTTTGGGTCCCTACACAGATACGCAGTATTTT. It codes for CASSLGPYTDTQYF.

As regards this clone: The junction departs from germline at one end; a sequencing error may be responsible. The chain has TRBV27 and TRBJ2-1, with 8 bases matching TRBD1. This CDR3 has 17 residues. Germline V CDR1 and CDR2: MNHEY, SMNVEV (reference sequence). CDR3 DNA: TGTGCCAGCAGTGTGGACAGGGCCCCCAGCCTCTACGATGAGCAGTTCTTC. It specifies CASSVDRAPSLYDEQFF.

The CDR3 sequence: CASSLLQGGSPLHF. Here the CDR3 DNA reads TGTGCCAGCAGCTTACTTCAGGGCGGGTCACCCCTCCACTTT. This chain links TRBV7-2 with TRBJ1-6; the D gene is possibly TRBD1 (5 bases). CDR3 length: 14 amino acids. Per the germline V gene, CDR1 is SGHTA and CDR2 is FQGNSA. Trimming left V 2 bases short and J 10 bases short, with 12 bases between.

At least ten counts were recorded for this clone. This sequence joins TRBV27 and TRBJ2-1; 11 nucleotides line up with TRBD1. V shed 5 bases and J 4 bases; nucleotides not matched to a gene: 7. The germline V gene has CDR1 MNHEY and CDR2 SMNVEV (reference sequence). The CDR3 is 16 amino acids. The CDR3 sequence is CASSPGTGGYYNEQFF. The CDR3 nucleotides are TGTGCCAGCAGTCCCGGGACAGGGGGATATTACAATGAGCAGTTCTTC.

This clone was detected only a few times. The V gene is TRBV4-2, the J gene TRBJ1-5, with TRBD1 as a possible D gene (5 bases). V was pared by 1 base and J by 3 bases, with 16 bases between. This CDR3 has 17 amino acids. Per germline, CDR1 LGHNA and CDR2 YNFKEQ. In nucleotides, the CDR3 is TGTGCCAGCAGCCAAGTTGATCAGGGTACGGTCAATCAGCCCCAGCATTTT. Translating it yields CASSQVDQGTVNQPQHF.

This chain joins TRBV25-1 and TRBJ1-5; 7 bases are shared with TRBD1. V trimming: 1 base; J trimming: 2 bases; junction bases outside the gene matches: 2. CDR3 length equals 15 residues. Germline CDR1 MGHDK, CDR2 SYGVNS. CDR3 coding DNA: TGTGCCAGCAGTGAATCAGGGGGTGGCAATCAGCCCCAGCATTTT. Translation: CASSESGGGNQPQHF.

V is TRBV7-2 and J is TRBJ1-5; no clear D. The CDR3 sequence is 13 residues long. Germline CDR1 and CDR2: SGHTA and FQGNSA. With 4 bases removed from V and 4 bases from J, the gap between germline ends came to 8 bases. CDR3: CASSWGENQPQHF. The CDR3 bases are TGTGCCAGCAGCTGGGGAGAGAATCAGCCCCAGCATTTT.

In DNA form, the CDR3 reads TGCGCCAGCAGCCTTAGGGAGACCCCAGATACGCAGTATTTT. Translation gives CASSLRETPDTQYF. The chain has TRBV5-1 and TRBJ2-3; D perhaps matches TRBD2 (5 bases). The CDR3 is 14 residues long. Per germline, CDR1 SGHRS and CDR2 YFSETQ. The V and J ends lost 4 bases and 4 bases respectively, with 13 bases between them.

This clone occurred a few times. The chain employs TRBV3-1 (or the pseudogene TRBV3-2) and TRBJ2-5, with TRBD1 identical over 9 bases. V dropped 3 bases and J dropped 6; count of bases not matched to a gene: 5. The germline CDR1 and CDR2 sequences are LGHDT and YNNKEL (reference sequence). The CDR3 runs to 14 residues. CDR3 amino acids: CASSQRTGVKTQYF. The CDR3 nucleotides are TGTGCCAGCAGCCAGAGGACAGGGGTTAAGACCCAGTACTTC.

J is TRBJ1-2 and V is TRBV24-1; D is undetermined. In germline, CDR1 is KGHDR, CDR2 SFDVKD. The CDR3 runs 15 residues. The ends were cut back, 2 bases at V and 2 bases at J, with 11 bases in the middle. CDR3 sequence reads: CATSDSGRRNYGYTF. CDR3 in DNA: TGTGCCACCAGTGATTCCGGCAGGCGAAACTATGGCTACACCTTC.

The rearrangement links TRBV11-2 to TRBJ2-2, with D uncertain. This CDR3 comprises 18 residues. Deletions cut 0 bases from V and 0 bases from J, with 14 bases between. The V gene's germline CDR1 is SGHAT and CDR2 FQNNGV. The CDR3: CASSLDSVGVTNTGELFF. The DNA for the CDR3 is TGTGCCAGCAGCTTAGACTCCGTTGGCGTAACGAACACCGGGGAGCTGTTTTTT. Drawing the rest from reference TRBV11-2 and TRBJ2-2, the complete variable domain is EAGVAQSPRYKIIEKRQSVAFWCNPISGHATLYWYQQILGQGPKLLIQFQNNGVVDDSQLPKDRFSAERLKGVDSTLKIQPAKLEDSAVYLCASSLDSVGVTNTGELFFGEGSRLTVL.

V gene TRBV12-3 or TRBV12-4 combines with J gene TRBJ1-6; D is uncertain. Trimming removed 5 bases at V and 7 bases at J, with 6 bases between. The CDR3 spans 12 residues. The CDR3 nucleotides are TGTGCCAGCAGTGATGGCAATTCACCCCTCCACTTT. Translation: CASSDGNSPLHF.

The CDR3 reads CASSLVGQPQHF. CDR3 nucleotides: TGTGCCAGCAGTTTAGTCGGTCAGCCCCAGCATTTT. The V call is TRBV12-3 or TRBV12-4, the J call TRBJ1-5; D gene ambiguous. Trimming removed 1 base at V and 6 bases at J, with 4 bases between. The CDR3 extends over 12 amino acids.